The clone carrying this TCR beta chain was observed a handful of times. Its antigen is undetermined. This record comes from a study of post-analysis software for immune sequencing data. Regarding the study as a whole: A few TRBV segments occurring more often in patients than controls included TRBV5-6, TRBV5-1 and TRBV20-1.

The CDR3 sequence is 13 residues long. Unmatched junction bases numbered 5, after V lost 0 bases and J lost 6 bases. Germline lookup yields CDR1 SQVTM and CDR2 ANQGSEA. Each TCR beta cDNA library carried unique molecular identifiers. Each CDR3 protein gets one entry after TCRdb re-called the PCR reads with MiXCR. In the table there are around 710,000 distinct CDR3 sequences, just over 45% of which are singletons. The source material was blood. The rearrangement links TRBV29-1 to TRBJ2-7; 7 bases are a match to TRBD1. This receptor was identified in a girl between 10 and 17 years old with multiple sclerosis. DNA of the CDR3: TGCAGCGTTGAAGACGAGACAGGGAGCGAGCAGTACTTC. This sequence encodes CSVEDETGSEQYF.